This TCR beta chain stems from a study of cytomegalovirus exposure and HLA in healthy donors. On the study more broadly: Unique TCRs numbering roughly 85 million, obtained from HLA-typed donors, made up an early data release.

60 Vbeta and 13 Jbeta primers were used in PCR. The table came from immunoSEQ multiplex PCR; TCRdb's copy has only in-frame clones and leaves some out. This table lists nearly 200,000 clones. Study-wide points: Previous analysis showed most TCR beta V segments were productive about 87% or about 30% of the time.

A note on this clone: The antigen is undetermined.

The V and J ends lost 0 bases and 5 bases respectively, with 13 bases between them. The CDR3 covers 15 residues. The germline V gene has CDR1 SGDLS and CDR2 YYNGEE. The chain links TRBV9 to TRBJ2-3, with D maybe TRBD2 (5 bases). The specimen sequenced was PBMCs. The sequence was obtained from a boy between 10 and 17 years old in good health and CMV-seronegative. CDR3 amino acids: CASSVGVATRDTQYF. CDR3 coding DNA: TGTGCCAGCAGCGTAGGGGTAGCGACGCGAGATACGCAGTATTTT. Complete variable domain (other parts from reference TRBV9 and TRBJ2-3): DSGVTQTPKHLITATGQRVTLRCSPRSGDLSVYWYQQSLDQGLQFLIQYYNGEERAKGNILERFSAQQFPDLHSELNLSSLELGDSALYFCASSVGVATRDTQYFGPGTRLTVL.